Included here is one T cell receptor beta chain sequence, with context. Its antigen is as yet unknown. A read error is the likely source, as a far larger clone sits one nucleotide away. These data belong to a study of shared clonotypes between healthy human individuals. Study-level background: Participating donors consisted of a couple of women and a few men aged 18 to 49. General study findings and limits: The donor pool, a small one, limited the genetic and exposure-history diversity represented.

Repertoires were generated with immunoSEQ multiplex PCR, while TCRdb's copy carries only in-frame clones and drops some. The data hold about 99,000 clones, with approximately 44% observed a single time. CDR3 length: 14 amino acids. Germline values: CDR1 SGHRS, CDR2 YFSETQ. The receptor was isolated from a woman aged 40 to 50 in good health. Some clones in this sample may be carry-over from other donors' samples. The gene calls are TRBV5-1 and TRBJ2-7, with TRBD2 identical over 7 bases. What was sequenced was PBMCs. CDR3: CASSVPSSGYERYF. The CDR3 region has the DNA TGCGCCAGCAGCGTCCCGTCTAGCGGATACGAGCGGTACTTC.